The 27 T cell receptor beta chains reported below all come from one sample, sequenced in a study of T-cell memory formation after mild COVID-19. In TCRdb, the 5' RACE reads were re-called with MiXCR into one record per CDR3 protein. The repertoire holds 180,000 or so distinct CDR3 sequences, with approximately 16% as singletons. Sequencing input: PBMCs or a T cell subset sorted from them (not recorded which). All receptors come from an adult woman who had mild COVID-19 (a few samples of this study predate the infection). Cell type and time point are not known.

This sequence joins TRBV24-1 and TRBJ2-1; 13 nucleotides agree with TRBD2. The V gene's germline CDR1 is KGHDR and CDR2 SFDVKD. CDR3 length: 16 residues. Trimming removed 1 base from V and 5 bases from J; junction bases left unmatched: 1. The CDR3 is CATSDLLAGGNNEQFF. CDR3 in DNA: TGTGCCACCAGTGATTTACTAGCGGGAGGGAACAATGAGCAGTTCTTC.

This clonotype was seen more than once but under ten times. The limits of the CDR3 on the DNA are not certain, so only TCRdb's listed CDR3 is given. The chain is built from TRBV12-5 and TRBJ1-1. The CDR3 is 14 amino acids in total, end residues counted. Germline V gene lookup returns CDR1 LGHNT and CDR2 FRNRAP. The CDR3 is CASGLGMGPAEAFF.

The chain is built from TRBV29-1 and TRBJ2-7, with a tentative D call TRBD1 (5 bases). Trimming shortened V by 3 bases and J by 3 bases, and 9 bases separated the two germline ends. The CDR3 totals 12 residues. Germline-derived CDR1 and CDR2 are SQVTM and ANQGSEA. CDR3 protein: CSVEGQSYEQYF. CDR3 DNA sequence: TGCAGCGTTGAGGGGCAGAGCTACGAGCAGTACTTC.

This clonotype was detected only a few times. CDR3 protein: CASSVAGVAKNIQYF. The CDR3 DNA reads as TGTGCCAGCAGCGTAGCTGGAGTAGCCAAAAACATTCAGTACTTC. The chain carries TRBV9 and TRBJ2-4; D is undetermined. V lost 0 bases and J lost 0, with 7 bases in between. Germline CDR1 SGDLS, CDR2 YYNGEE. This CDR3 is built from 15 residues.

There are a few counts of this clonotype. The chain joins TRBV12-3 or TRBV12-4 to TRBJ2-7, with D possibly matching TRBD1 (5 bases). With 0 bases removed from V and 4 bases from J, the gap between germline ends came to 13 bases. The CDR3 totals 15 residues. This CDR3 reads CASSLAGRVAYEQYF. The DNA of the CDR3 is TGTGCCAGCAGTTTAGCGGGCAGGGTGGCTTACGAGCAGTACTTC.

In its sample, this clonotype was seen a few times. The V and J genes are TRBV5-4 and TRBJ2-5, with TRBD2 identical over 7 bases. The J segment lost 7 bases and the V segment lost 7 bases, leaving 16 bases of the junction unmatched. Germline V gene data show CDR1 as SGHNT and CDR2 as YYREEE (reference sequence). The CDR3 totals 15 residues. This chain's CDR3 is CASAINPDPGGTQYF. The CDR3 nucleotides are TGTGCCAGCGCCATAAACCCCGACCCGGGGGGGACCCAGTACTTC.

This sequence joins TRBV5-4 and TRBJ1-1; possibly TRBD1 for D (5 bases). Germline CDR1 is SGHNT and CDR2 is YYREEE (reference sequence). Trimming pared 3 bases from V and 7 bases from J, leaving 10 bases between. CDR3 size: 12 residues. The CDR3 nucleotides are TGTGCCAGCAGCTCCCGGGACGGTGAAGCTTTCTTT. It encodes CASSSRDGEAFF.

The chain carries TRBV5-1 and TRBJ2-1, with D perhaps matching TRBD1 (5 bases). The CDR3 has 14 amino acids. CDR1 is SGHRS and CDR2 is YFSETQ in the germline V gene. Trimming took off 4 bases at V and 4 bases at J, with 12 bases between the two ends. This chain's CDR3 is CASSVGALYNEQFF. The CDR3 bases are TGCGCCAGCAGCGTAGGGGCTCTATACAATGAGCAGTTCTTC.

The CDR3 DNA reads as TGTGCCAGCAGTTTAGGGACATACACAGATACGCAGTATTTT. Translation gives CASSLGTYTDTQYF. The V gene is TRBV12-3 or TRBV12-4, the J gene TRBJ2-3; the D gene is possibly TRBD1 (5 bases). There are 14 residues in the CDR3. V dropped 1 base and J dropped 2 bases, with 7 bases sitting between them.

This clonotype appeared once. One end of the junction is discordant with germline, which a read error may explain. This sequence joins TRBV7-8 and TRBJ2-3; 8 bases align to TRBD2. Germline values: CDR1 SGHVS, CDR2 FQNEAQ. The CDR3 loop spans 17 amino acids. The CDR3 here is CASSLGLAGPSTDRQYF. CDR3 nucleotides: TGTGCCAGCAGCTTAGGGCTAGCGGGTCCTAGCACAGATAGGCAGTATTTT.

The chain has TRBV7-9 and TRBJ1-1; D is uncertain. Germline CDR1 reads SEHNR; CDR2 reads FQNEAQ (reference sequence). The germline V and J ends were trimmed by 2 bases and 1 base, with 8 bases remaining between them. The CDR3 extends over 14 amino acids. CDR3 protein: CASSLQQQNTEAFF. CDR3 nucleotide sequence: TGTGCCAGCAGCTTACAACAGCAGAACACTGAAGCTTTCTTT. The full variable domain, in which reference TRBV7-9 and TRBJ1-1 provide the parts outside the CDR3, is DTGVSQNPRHKITKRGQNVTFRCDPISEHNRLYWYRQTLGQGPEFLTYFQNEAQLEKSRLLSDRFSAERPKGSFSTLEIQRTEQGDSAMYLCASSLQQQNTEAFFGQGTRLTVV.

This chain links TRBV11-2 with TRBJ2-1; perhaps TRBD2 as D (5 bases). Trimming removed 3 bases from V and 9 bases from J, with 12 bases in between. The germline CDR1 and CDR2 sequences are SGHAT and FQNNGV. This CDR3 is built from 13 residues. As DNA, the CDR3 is TGTGCCAGCAGCTTTAGCATACGGGGTGAGCAGTTCTTC. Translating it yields CASSFSIRGEQFF.

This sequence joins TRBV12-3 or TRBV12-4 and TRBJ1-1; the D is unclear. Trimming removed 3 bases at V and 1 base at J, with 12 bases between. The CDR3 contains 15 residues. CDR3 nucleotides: TGTGCCAGCAGTTTCGAGCGATCCCGGAACACTGAAGCTTTCTTT. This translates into CASSFERSRNTEAFF.

The CDR3 nucleotides are TGCAGTGCTACCAACTTTCAAGGATTCTCGTACGAGCAGTACTTC. This encodes CSATNFQGFSYEQYF. The chain combines TRBV20-1 with TRBJ2-7; D uncertain. Germline assignment: CDR1 DFQATT and CDR2 SNEGSKA (reference sequence). The CDR3 runs 15 residues. Trimming left V 4 bases short and J 4 bases short, with 20 bases between.

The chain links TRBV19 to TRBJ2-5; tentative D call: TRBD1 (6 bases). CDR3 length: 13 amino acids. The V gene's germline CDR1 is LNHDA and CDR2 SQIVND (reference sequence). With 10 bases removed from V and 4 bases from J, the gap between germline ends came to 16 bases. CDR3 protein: CATSDSRRETQYF. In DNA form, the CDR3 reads TGTGCCACTTCGGACAGTAGGAGAGAGACCCAGTACTTC.

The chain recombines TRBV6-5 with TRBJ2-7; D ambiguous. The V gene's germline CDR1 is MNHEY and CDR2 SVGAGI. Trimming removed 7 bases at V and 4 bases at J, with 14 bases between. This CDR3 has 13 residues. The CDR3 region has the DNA TGTGCCAGCATTCGGACCGTTCCTTACGAGCAGTACTTC. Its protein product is CASIRTVPYEQYF.

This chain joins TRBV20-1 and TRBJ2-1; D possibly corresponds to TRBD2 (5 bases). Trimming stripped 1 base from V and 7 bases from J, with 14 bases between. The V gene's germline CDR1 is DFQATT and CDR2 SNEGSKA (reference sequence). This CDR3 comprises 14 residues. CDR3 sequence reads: CSARVVASQNEQFF. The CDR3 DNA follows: TGCAGTGCTAGAGTTGTCGCTAGCCAGAATGAGCAGTTCTTC.

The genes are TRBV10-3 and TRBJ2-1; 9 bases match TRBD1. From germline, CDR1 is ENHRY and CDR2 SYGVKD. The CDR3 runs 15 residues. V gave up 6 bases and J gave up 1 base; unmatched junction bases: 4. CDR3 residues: CAISRDRASYNEQFF. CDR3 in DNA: TGTGCCATCAGCCGGGACAGGGCTTCCTACAATGAGCAGTTCTTC.

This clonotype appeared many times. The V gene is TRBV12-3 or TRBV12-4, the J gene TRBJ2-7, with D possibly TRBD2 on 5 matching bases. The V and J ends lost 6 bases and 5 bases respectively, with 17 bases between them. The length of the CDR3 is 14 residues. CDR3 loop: CASRSGISGHEQYF. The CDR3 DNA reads TGTGCCAGCAGATCCGGGATCTCCGGCCACGAGCAGTACTTC.

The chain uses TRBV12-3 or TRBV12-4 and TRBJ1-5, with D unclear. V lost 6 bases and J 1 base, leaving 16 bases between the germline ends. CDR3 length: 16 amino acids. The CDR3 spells CASSPRTGKSNQPQHF. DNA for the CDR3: TGTGCCAGCAGCCCCCGAACGGGTAAGAGCAATCAGCCCCAGCATTTT.

The DNA for the CDR3 is TGCAGTGCTCCCGCTAGCGGGTCCTCCTACGAGCAGTACTTC. This gives the protein CSAPASGSSYEQYF. The rearrangement links TRBV20-1 to TRBJ2-7; TRBD2 agrees at 8 bases. Germline V gene sequence: CDR1 DFQATT, CDR2 SNEGSKA (reference sequence). Trimming took 5 bases from V and 0 from J; bases not matched to a gene: 6. The CDR3 spans 14 residues.

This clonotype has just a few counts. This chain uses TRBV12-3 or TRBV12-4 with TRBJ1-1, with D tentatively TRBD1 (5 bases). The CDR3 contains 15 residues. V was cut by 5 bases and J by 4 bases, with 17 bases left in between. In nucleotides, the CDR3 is TGTGCCAGCAGTCCCAGGGAGCGGTTGAGCACTGAAGCTTTCTTT. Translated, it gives CASSPRERLSTEAFF.

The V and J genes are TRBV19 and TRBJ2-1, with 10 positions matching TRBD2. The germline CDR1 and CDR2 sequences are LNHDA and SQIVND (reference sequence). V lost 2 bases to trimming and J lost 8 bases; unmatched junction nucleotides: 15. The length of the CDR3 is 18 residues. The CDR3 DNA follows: TGTGCCAGTAGTATAAGGATGTCAGCTAGCGGGAGAGTATATGAGCAGTTCTTC. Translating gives CASSIRMSASGRVYEQFF. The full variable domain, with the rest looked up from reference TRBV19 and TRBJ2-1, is DGGITQSPKYLFRKEGQNVTLSCEQNLNHDAMYWYRQDPGQGLRLIYYSQIVNDFQKGDIAEGYSVSREKKESFPLTVTSAQKNPTAFYLCASSIRMSASGRVYEQFFGPGTRLTVL.

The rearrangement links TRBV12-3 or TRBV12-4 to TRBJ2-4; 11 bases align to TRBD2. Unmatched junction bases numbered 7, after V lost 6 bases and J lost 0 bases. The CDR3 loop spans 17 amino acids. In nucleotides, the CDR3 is TGTGCCAGCAGCCCTAGCGGGAGGATACTAGCCAAAAACATTCAGTACTTC. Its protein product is CASSPSGRILAKNIQYF.

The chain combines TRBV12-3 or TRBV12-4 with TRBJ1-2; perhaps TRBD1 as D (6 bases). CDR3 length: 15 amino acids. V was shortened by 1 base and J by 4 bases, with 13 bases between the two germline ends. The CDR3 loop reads CASSLVPGVGYGYTF. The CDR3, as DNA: TGTGCCAGCAGTTTAGTCCCAGGGGTGGGCTATGGCTACACCTTC.

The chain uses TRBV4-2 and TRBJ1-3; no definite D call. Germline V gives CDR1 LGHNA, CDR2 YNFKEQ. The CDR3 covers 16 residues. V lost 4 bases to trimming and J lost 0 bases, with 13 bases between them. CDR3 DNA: TGTGCCAGCAGCCTTGGTAAGGGCACCTCTGGAAACACCATATATTTT. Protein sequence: CASSLGKGTSGNTIYF.

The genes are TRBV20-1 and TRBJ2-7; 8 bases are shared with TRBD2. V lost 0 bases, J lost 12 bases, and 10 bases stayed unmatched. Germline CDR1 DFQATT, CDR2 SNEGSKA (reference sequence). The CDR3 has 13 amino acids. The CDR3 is CSARDEVAGRVYF. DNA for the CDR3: TGCAGTGCTAGAGATGAAGTGGCCGGGAGGGTGTACTTC.